This TCR beta chain was obtained from a study of blood T cell repertoires in COVID-19. The repertoire was sequenced with immunoSEQ multiplex PCR; TCRdb's copy has only in-frame clones and lacks some. The data show more than 140,000 clones, around 83% seen once. This receptor was taken from a woman in her fifties or sixties in a cohort sampled during active or convalescent COVID-19. Sequencing was done on a sample of peripheral blood.

The CDR3 region has the DNA TGTGCCAGTAGTCCCAGATCCGGGGCCAACGTCCTGACTTTC. This sequence encodes CASSPRSGANVLTF. The chain uses TRBV19 and TRBJ2-6; no definite D call. Trimming shortened V by 5 bases and J by 4 bases, and 9 bases separated the two germline ends. This CDR3 spans 14 amino acids. The germline V gene has CDR1 LNHDA and CDR2 SQIVND (reference sequence).